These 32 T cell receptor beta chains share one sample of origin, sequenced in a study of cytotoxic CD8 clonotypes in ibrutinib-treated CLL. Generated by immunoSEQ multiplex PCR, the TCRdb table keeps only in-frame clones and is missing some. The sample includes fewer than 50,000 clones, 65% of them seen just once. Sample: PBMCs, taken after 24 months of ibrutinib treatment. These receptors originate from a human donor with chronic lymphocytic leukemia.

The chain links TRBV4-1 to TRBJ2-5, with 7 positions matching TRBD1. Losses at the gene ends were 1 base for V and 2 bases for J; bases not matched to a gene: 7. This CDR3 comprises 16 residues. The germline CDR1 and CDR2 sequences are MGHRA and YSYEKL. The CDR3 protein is CASSQVPGTVQETQYF. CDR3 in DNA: TGCGCCAGCAGCCAAGTGCCCGGGACAGTACAAGAGACCCAGTACTTC.

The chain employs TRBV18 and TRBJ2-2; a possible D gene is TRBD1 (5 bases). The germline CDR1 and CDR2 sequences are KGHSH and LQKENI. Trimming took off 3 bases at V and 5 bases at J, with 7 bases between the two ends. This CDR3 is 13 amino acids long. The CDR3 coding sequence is TGTGCCAGCTCACCCAGGGATACCGGGGAGCTGTTTTTT. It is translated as CASSPRDTGELFF.

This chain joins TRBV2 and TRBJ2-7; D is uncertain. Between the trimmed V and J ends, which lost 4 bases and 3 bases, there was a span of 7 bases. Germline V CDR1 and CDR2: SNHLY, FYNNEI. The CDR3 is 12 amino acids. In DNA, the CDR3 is TGTGCCAGCAGTGTGGCCCTCTACGAGCAGTACTTC. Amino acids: CASSVALYEQYF.

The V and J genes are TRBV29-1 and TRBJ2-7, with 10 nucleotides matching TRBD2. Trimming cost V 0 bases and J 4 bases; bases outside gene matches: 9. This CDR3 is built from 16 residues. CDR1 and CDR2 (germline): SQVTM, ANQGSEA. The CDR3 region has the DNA TGCAGCGTTGAAGATCGAGGACTAGCGGTGGCTTACGAGCAGTACTTC. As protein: CSVEDRGLAVAYEQYF.

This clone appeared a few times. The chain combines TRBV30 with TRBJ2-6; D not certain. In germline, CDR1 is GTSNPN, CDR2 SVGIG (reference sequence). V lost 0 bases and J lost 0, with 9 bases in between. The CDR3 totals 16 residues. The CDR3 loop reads CAWSVTFSSGANVLTF. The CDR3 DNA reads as TGTGCCTGGAGTGTAACGTTTAGCTCTGGGGCCAACGTCCTGACTTTC.

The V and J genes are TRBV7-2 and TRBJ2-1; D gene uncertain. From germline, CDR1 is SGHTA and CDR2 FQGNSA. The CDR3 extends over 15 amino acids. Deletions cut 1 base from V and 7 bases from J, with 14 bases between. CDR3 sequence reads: CASSLVQSGKNEQFF. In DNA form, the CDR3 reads TGTGCCAGCAGCTTAGTACAGTCCGGAAAAAATGAGCAGTTCTTC.

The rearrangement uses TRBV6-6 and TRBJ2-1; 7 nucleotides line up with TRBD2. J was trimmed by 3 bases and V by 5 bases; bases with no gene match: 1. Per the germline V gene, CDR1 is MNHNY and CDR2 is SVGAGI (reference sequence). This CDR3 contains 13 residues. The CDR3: CASSERDYNEQFF. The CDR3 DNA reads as TGTGCCAGCAGTGAGCGGGACTACAATGAGCAGTTCTTC.

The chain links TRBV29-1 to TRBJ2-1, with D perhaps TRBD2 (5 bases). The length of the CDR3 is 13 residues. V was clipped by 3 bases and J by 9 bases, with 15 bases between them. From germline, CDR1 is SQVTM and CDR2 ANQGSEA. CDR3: CSVDAGSRGEQFF. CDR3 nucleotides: TGCAGCGTTGATGCGGGCTCCCGAGGTGAGCAGTTCTTC.

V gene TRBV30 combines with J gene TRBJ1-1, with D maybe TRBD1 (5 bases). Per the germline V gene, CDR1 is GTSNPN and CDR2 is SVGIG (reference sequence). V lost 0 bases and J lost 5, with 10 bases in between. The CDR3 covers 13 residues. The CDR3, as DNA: TGTGCCTGGAGTGTGGCCGGGGCTACTGAAGCTTTCTTT. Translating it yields CAWSVAGATEAFF.

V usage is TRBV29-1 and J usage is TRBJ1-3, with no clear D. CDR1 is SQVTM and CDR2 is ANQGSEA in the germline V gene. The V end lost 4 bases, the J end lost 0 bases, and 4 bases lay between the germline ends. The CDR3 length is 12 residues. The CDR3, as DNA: TGCAGCGTTGGTGTCTCTGGAAACACCATATATTTT. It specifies CSVGVSGNTIYF.

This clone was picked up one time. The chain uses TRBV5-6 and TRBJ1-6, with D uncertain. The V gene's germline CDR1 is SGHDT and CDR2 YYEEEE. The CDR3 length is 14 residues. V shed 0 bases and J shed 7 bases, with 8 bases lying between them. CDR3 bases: TGTGCCAGCAGCTTGGGCCGTCTGAATTCACCCCTCCACTTT. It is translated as CASSLGRLNSPLHF.

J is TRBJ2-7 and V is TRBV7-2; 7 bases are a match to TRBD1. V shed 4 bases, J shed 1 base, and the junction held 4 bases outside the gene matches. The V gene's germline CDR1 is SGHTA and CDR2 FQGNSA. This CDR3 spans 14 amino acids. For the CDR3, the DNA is TGTGCCAGCAGCTACCGACAGGGTTCCTACGAGCAGTACTTC. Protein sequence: CASSYRQGSYEQYF.

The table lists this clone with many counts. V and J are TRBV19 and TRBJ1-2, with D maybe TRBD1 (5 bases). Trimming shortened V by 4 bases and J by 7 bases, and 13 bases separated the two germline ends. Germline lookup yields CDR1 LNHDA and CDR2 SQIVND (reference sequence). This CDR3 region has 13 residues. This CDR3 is CASSTLQVTGYTF. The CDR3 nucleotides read TGTGCCAGTAGTACCCTACAGGTTACTGGCTACACCTTC. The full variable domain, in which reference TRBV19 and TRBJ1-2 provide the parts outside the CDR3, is DGGITQSPKYLFRKEGQNVTLSCEQNLNHDAMYWYRQDPGQGLRLIYYSQIVNDFQKGDIAEGYSVSREKKESFPLTVTSAQKNPTAFYLCASSTLQVTGYTFGSGTRLTVV.

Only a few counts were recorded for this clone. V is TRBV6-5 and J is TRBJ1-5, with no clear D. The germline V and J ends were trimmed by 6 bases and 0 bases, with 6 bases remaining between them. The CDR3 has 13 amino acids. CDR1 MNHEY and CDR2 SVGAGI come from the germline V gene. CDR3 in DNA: TGTGCCAGCAGCCAACATAGCAATCAGCCCCAGCATTTT. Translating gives CASSQHSNQPQHF.

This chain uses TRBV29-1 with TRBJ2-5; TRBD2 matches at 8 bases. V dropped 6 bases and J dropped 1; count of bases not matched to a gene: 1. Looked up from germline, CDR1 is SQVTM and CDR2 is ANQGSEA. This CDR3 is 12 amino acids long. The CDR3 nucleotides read TGCAGCGTACTAGCGGCCCAAGAGACCCAGTACTTC. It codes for CSVLAAQETQYF. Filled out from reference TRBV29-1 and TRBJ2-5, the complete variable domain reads SAVISQKPSRDICQRGTSLTIQCQVDSQVTMMFWYRQQPGQSLTLIATANQGSEATYESGFVIDKFPISRPNLTFSTLTVSNMSPEDSSIYLCSVLAAQETQYFGPGTRLLVL.

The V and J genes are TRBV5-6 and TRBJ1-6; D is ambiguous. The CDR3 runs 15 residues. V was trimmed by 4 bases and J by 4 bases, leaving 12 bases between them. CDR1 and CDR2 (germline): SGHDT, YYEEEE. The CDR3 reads CASSLGWSYNSPLHF. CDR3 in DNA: TGTGCCAGCAGCCTGGGGTGGAGTTATAATTCACCCCTCCACTTT.

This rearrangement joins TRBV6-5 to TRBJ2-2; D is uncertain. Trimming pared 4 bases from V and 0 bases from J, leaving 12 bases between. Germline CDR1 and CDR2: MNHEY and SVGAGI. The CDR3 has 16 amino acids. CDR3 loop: CASSSRDGSNTGELFF. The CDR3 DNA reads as TGTGCCAGCAGTTCCCGTGACGGTTCGAACACCGGGGAGCTGTTTTTT.

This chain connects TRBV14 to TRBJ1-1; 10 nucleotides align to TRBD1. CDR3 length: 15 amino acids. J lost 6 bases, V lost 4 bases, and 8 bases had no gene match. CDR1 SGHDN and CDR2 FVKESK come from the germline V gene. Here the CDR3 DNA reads TGTGCCAGCAGCCCACTGGGACAGGGGCTGGCTGAAGCTTTCTTT. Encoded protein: CASSPLGQGLAEAFF.

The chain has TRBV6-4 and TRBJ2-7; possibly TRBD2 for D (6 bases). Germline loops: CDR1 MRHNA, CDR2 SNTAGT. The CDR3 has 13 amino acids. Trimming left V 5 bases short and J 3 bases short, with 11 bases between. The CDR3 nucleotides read TGTGCCAGCAGTCTGACCGGGAGCTACGAGCAGTACTTC. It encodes CASSLTGSYEQYF.

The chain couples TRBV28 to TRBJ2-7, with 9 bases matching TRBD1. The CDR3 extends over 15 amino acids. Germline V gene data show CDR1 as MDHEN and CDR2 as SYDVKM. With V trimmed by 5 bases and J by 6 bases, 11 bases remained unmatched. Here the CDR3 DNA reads TGTGCCAGCAGTCCCCACGACAGGGGGTTCATCGAGCAGTACTTC. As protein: CASSPHDRGFIEQYF.

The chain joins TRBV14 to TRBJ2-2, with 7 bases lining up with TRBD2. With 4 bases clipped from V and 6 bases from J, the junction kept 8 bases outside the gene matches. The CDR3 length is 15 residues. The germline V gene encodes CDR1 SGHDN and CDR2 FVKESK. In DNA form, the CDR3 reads TGTGCCAGCAGCCCTGTGGGAGGGCCTGCCGGGGAGCTGTTTTTT. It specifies CASSPVGGPAGELFF.

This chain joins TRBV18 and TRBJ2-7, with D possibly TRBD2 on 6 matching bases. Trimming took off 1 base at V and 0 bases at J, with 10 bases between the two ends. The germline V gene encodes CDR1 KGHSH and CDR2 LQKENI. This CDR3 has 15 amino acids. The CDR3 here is CASSPLQGGSYEQYF. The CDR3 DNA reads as TGTGCCAGCTCACCACTGCAGGGAGGCTCCTACGAGCAGTACTTC.

The CDR3 loop reads CASSLRQGGYGYTF. For the CDR3, the DNA is TGTGCCAGCAGTTTAAGACAGGGTGGCTATGGCTACACCTTC. The chain recombines TRBV28 with TRBJ1-2; 7 nucleotides align to TRBD1. With V trimmed by 2 bases and J by 4 bases, 4 bases remained unmatched. CDR3 length equals 14 residues. Looked up from germline, CDR1 is MDHEN and CDR2 is SYDVKM.

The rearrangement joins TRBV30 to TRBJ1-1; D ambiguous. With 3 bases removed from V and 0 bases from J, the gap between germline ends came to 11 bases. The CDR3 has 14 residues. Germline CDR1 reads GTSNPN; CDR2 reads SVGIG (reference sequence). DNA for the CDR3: TGTGCCTGGAGGGCAGGACGGTTGAACACTGAAGCTTTCTTT. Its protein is CAWRAGRLNTEAFF.

In DNA, the CDR3 is TGTGCCAGCAGCGGGGGGCCCTACGAGCAGTACTTC. Translation: CASSGGPYEQYF. This chain uses TRBV5-5 with TRBJ2-7; possibly TRBD1 or TRBD2 for D (6 bases each). Trimming took off 4 bases at V and 2 bases at J, with 7 bases between the two ends. The CDR3 covers 12 residues. From germline, CDR1 is SGHKS and CDR2 YYEKEE (reference sequence).

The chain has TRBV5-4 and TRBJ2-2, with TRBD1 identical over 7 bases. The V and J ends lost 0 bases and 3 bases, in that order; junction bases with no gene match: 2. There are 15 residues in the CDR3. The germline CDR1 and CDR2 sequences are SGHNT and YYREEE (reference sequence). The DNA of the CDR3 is TGTGCCAGCAGCTTGGGACAGGGATACACCGGGGAGCTGTTTTTT. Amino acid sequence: CASSLGQGYTGELFF.

Here the CDR3 reads CASSFGGQGELFF. CDR3 in DNA: TGCGCCAGCAGCTTTGGAGGACAGGGCGAACTGTTTTTT. The V and J genes are TRBV5-1 and TRBJ1-4; TRBD1 aligns across 8 bases. Germline lookup yields CDR1 SGHRS and CDR2 YFSETQ. After removal of 2 bases from V and 12 bases from J, the junction contained 6 bases not matched to a gene. The CDR3 has 13 residues.

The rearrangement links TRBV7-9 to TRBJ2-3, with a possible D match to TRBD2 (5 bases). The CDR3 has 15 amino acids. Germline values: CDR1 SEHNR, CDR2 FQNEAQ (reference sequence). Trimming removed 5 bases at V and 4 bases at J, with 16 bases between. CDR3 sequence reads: CASSRLGGLADTQYF. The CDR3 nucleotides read TGTGCCAGCAGCCGGCTGGGCGGACTTGCAGATACGCAGTATTTT.

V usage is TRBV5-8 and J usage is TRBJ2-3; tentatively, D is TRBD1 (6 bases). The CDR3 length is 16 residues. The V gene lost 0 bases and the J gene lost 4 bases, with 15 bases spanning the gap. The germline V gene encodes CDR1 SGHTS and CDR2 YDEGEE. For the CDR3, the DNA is TGTGCCAGCAGCTTGGAGGGACACCCCGGCGCAGATACGCAGTATTTT. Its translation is CASSLEGHPGADTQYF.

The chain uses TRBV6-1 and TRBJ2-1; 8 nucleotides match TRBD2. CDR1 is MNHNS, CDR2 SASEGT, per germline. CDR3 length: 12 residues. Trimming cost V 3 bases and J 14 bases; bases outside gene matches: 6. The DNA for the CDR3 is TGTGCCAGCAGTGAGCCCGGGACTAGAAAGTTCTTC. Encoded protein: CASSEPGTRKFF.

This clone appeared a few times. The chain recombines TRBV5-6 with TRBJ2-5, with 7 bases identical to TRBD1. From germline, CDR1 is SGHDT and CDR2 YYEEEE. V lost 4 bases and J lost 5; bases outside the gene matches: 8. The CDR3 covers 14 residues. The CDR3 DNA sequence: TGTGCCAGCAGCCGACAGGGCGATTTGGAGACCCAGTACTTC. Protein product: CASSRQGDLETQYF.

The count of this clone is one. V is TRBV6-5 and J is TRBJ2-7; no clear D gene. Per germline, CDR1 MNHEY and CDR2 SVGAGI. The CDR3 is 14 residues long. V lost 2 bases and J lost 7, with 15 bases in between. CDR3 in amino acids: CASSYGPSFREQYF. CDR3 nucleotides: TGTGCCAGCAGTTACGGACCTAGTTTTAGGGAGCAGTACTTC.